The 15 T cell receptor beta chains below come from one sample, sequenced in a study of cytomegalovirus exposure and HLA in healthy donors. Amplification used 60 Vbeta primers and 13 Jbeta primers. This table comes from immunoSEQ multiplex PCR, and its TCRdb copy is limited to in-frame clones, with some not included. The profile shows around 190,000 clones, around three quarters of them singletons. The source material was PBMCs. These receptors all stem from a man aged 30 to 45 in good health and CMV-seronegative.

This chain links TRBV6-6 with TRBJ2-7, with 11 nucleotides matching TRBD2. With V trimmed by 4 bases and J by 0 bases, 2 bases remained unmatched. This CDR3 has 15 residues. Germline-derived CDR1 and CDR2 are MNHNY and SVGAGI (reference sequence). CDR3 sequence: CASSLTSGDSYEQYF. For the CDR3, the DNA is TGTGCCAGCAGTTTGACTAGCGGGGACTCCTACGAGCAGTACTTC.

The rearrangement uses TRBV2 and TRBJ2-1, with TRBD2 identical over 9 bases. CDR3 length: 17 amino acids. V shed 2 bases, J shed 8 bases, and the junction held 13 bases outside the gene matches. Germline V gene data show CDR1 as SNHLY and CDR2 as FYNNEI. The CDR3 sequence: CASSEFSGRRNVDEQFF. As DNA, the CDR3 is TGTGCCAGCAGTGAATTCAGCGGGAGGAGGAACGTAGATGAGCAGTTCTTC.

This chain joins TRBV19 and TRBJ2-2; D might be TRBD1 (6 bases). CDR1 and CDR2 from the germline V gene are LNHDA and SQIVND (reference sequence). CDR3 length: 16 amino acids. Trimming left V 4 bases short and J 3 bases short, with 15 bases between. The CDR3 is CASSKPRGRYTGELFF. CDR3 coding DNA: TGTGCCAGTAGTAAGCCCAGGGGACGATACACCGGGGAGCTGTTTTTT.

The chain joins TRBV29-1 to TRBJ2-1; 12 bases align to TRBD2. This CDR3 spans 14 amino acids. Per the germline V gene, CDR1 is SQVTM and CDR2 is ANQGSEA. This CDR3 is CSLTGLAGSDEQFF. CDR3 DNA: TGCAGTCTTACCGGACTAGCGGGATCGGATGAGCAGTTCTTC.

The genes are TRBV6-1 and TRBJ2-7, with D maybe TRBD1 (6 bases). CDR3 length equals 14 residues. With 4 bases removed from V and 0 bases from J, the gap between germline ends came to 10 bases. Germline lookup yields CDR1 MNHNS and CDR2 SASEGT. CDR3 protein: CASSGTASSYEQYF. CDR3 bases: TGTGCCAGCAGTGGGACAGCGAGCTCCTACGAGCAGTACTTC.

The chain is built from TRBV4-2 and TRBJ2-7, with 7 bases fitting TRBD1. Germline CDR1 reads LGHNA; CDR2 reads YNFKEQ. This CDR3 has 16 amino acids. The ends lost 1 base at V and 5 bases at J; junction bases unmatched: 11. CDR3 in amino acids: CASSQALRDSGHEQYF. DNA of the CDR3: TGTGCCAGCAGCCAAGCCCTCCGGGACAGTGGCCACGAGCAGTACTTC.

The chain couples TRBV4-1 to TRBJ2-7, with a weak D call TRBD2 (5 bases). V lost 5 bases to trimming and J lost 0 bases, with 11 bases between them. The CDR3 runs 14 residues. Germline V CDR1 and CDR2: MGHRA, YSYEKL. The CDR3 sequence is CASSARGSSYEQYF. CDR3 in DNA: TGCGCCAGCAGCGCCCGGGGTTCCTCCTACGAGCAGTACTTC.

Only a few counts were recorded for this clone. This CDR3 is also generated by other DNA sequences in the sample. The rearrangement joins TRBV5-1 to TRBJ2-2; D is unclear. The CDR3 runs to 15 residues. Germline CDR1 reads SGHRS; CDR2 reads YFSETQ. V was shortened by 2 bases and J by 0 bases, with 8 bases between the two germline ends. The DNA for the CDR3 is TGCGCCAGCAGCTTAGGAGCTACGAACACCGGGGAGCTGTTTTTT. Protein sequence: CASSLGATNTGELFF. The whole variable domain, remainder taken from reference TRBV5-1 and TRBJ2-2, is KAGVTQTPRYLIKTRGQQVTLSCSPISGHRSVSWYQQTPGQGLQFLFEYFSETQRNKGNFPGRFSGRQFSNSRSEMNVSTLELGDSALYLCASSLGATNTGELFFGEGSRLTVL.

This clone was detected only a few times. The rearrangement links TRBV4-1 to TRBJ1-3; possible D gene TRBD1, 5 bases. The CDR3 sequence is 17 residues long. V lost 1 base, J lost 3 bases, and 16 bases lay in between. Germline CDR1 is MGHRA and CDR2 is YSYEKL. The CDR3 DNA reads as TGCGCCAGCAGCCAAGGGCCCCCGGGGGGGAGTGGAAACACCATATATTTT. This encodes CASSQGPPGGSGNTIYF.

The CDR3: CAISTYRTGINEQFF. The CDR3 coding sequence is TGTGCCATCAGTACCTACCGGACAGGGATCAATGAGCAGTTCTTC. V usage is TRBV10-3 and J usage is TRBJ2-1; 8 bases are shared with TRBD1. Germline V gene sequence: CDR1 ENHRY, CDR2 SYGVKD. After removal of 5 bases from V and 6 bases from J, the junction contained 9 bases not matched to a gene. This CDR3 contains 15 residues.

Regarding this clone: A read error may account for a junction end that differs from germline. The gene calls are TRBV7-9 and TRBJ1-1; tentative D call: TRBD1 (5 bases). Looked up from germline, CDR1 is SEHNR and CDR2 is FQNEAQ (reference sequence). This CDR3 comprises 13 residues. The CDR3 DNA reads TGTGCCAGCAGCACACATTGGCAGGGTGAAACTTTCTTT. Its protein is CASSTHWQGETFF.

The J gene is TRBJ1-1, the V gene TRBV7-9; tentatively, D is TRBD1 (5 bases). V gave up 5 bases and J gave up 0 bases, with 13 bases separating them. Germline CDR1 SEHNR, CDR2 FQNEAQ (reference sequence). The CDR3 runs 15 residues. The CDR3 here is CASSPLGLMNTEAFF. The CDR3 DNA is TGTGCCAGCAGCCCCCTGGGGCTAATGAACACTGAAGCTTTCTTT.

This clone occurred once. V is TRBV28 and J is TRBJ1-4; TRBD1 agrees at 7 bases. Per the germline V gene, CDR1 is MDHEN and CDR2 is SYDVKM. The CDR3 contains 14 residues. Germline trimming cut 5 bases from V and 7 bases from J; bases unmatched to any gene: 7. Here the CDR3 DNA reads TGTGCCAGCAGTCCCTCAGGGGGTCTTGAAAAACTGTTTTTT. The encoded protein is CASSPSGGLEKLFF.

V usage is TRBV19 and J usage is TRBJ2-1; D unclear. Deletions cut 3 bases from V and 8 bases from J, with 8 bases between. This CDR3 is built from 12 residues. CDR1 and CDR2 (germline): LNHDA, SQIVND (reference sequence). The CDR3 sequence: CASSMRFHEQFF. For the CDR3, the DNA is TGTGCCAGTAGTATGAGGTTCCATGAGCAGTTCTTC.

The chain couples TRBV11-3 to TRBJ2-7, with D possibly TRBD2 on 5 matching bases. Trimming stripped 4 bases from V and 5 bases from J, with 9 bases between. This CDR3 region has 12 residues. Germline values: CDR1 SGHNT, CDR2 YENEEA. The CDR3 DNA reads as TGTGCCAGCAGCTCCACCGGGAACGAGCAGTACTTC. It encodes CASSSTGNEQYF.